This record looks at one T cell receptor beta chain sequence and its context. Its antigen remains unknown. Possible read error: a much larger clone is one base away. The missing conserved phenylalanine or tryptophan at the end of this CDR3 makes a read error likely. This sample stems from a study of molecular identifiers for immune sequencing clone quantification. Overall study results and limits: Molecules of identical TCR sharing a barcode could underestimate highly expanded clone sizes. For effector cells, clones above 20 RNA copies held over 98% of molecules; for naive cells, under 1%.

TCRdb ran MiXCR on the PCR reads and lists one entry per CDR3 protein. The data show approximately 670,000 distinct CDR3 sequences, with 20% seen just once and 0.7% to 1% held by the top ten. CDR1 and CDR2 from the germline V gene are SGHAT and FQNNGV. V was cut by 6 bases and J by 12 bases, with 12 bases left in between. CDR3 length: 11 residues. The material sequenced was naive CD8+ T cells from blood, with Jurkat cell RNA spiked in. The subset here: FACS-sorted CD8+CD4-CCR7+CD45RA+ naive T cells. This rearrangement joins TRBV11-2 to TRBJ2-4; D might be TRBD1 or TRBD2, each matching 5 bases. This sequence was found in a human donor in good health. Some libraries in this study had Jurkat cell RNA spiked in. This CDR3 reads CASRGDDNQYS. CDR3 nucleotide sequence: TGTGCCAGCAGGGGGGACGACAATCAGTACTCC.